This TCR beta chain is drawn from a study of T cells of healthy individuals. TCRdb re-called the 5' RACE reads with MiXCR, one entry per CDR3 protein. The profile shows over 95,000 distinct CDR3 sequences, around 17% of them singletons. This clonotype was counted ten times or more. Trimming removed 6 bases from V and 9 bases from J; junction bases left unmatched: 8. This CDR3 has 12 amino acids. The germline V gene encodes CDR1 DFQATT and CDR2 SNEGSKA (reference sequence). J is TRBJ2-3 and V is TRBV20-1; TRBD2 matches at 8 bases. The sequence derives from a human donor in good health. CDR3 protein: CSARGASGTQYF. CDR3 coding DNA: TGCAGTGCCCGAGGGGCTAGCGGGACGCAGTATTTT.